This T cell receptor (beta chain) was sequenced for a study of blood T cell repertoires in COVID-19. Turning to the study itself: The samples span acute and convalescent COVID-19 from the United States, Italy and Spain. Sources were T cells, B-cell-depleted T cells, or PBMCs; the material itself was cDNA or gDNA.

Original handling: Reference gene primer amplification in the assay estimated nucleated cell counts. Here immunoSEQ multiplex PCR was the method, and the copy in TCRdb shows in-frame clones only, minus some. That table supplies the V and J calls and clone size; D and trimming were determined from the DNA. Among 300,000 or so clones, approximately 88% were seen once, and the ten largest hold 6.4%. The CDR3 loop spans 15 amino acids. CDR1 is MNHEY, CDR2 SVGEGT, per germline. With V trimmed by 4 bases and J by 2 bases, 4 bases remained unmatched. This receptor was identified in a young man who had recovered from COVID-19. This chain uses TRBV6-2 or TRBV6-3 with TRBJ2-5; 10 bases line up with TRBD1. The specimen was peripheral blood. As DNA, the CDR3 is TGTGCCAGCAGTTGGGGACAGGGGATTCAAGAGACCCAGTACTTC. Protein product: CASSWGQGIQETQYF.